This TCR beta chain was captured in a study of blood T cell repertoires in COVID-19. Recruited during active infection, patients (from Seattle) were subsequently followed longitudinally. The CDR3 sequence is 15 residues long. V shed 3 bases and J shed 0 bases, with 9 bases lying between them. CDR1 is MRHNA and CDR2 is SNTAGT in the germline V gene. Produced via immunoSEQ multiplex PCR; TCRdb's table is partial and in-frame only. The data show about 360,000 clones, 70% to 90% seen once. This clone was counted between two and nine times. The V and J genes are TRBV6-4 and TRBJ1-5; no clear D. Sequenced input: peripheral blood. This TCR was sampled from a woman in her sixties or seventies with COVID-19, enrolled during active disease. The CDR3: CASSESPYSNQPQHF. The CDR3 DNA sequence: TGTGCCAGCAGTGAGAGTCCTTATAGCAATCAGCCCCAGCATTTT.